This record concerns one TCR beta chain sequence. There is no known antigen for this receptor. A much larger clone differs by one base, so this may be a read error. The method behind the library was PCR. Data came from an Illumina HiSeq 2500. To normalize quantification of the TCRbeta repertoire, the TCR libraries were built with molecular barcoding that relied on unique molecular identifiers. TCRdb reran the public reads through fastp at Q25 and MiXCR, keeping productive beta chains. Rows are combined by CDR3 protein, so each entry shows the most common genes and DNA. The sample records 550,000 to 800,000 distinct CDR3 sequences, approximately 14% of which are singletons. The biggest ten clones account for approximately 0.8% of the sample. This sample stems from a study of T-cell reconstitution after alpha-beta-depleted transplantation in children (dated by TCRdb to the mid-2010s). Study-wide context: Using TCR repertoire profiling, the study quantitatively followed how T-cell immune reconstitution unfolded in children after TCRalphabeta/CD19-depleted allogeneic hematopoietic cell transplantation.

The treatment or condition label for this specimen denotes: allogeneic hematopoietic cell transplantation with graft depleted of TCRalphabeta T cells and CD19 B cells. The children who served as transplant recipients had been given grafts of TCRalphabeta/CD19-depleted allogeneic hematopoietic cells. The investigation overall reported the following: The apparently early recovery of alphabetaT-cell counts about two months after transplant reportedly depended on only several hundred rapidly expanded clones that came from non-depleted graft cells. Hyperexpanded clone frequencies declined over subsequent months; after one year, T-cell counts and TCRbeta diversity were mostly attributed to newly produced T cells. In some patients, the high TCRbeta diversity seen at day 60 was put down to recipient T cells and intrathymic progenitors that had survived conditioning.

CDR1 is given as SEHNR and CDR2 as FQNEAQ, both from the germline V gene (reference sequence). The CDR3, cysteine through phenylalanine, is 15 amino acids long. The entry retains the CDR3 DNA only, 45 bases that are in frame from base 1. V gives up 1 base and J gives up 4 bases, and the segment between their germline ends measures 11 bases. The chain joins TRBV7-9 to TRBJ2-1, with no confident D gene call. The receptor was derived from a girl between 2 and 10 years old with congenital amegakaryocytic thrombocytopenia, due to receive a stem cell transplant. Here the sequenced sample was PBMCs, taken before TCRalphabeta/CD19-depleted stem cell transplant. CDR3 region: CASSLEDQPYNEQFF. At the DNA level, the sequence is TGTGCCAGCAGCTTAGAGGACCAACCTTACAATGAGCAGTTCTTC.